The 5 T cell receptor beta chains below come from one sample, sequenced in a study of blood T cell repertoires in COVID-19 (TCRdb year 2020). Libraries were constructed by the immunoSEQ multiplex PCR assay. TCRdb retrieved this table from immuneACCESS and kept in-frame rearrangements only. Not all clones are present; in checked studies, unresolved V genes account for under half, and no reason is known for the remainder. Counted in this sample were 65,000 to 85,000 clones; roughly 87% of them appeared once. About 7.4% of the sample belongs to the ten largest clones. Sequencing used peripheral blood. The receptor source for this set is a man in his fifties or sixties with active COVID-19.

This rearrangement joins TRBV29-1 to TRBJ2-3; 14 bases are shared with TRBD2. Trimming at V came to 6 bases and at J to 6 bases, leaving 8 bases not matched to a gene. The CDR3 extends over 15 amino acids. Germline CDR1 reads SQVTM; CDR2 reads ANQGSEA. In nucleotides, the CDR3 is TGCAGCGTCGAGGGACTAGCGGGGGAACGGGATACGCAGTATTTT. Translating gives CSVEGLAGERDTQYF.

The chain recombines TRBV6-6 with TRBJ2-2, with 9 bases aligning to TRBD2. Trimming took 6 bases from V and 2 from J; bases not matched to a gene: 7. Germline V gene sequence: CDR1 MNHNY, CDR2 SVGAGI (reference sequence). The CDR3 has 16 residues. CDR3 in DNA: TGTGCCAGCAGCCCAACCGGGACTAGCAACACCGGGGAGCTGTTTTTT. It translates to CASSPTGTSNTGELFF.

CDR3 amino acids: CASSSSGTKANTGELFF. The DNA of the CDR3 is TGCGCCAGCAGCTCTTCCGGGACAAAAGCGAACACCGGGGAGCTGTTTTTT. V is TRBV5-1 and J is TRBJ2-2, with a possible D match to TRBD1 (6 bases). V was pared by 3 bases and J by 0 bases, with 15 bases between. The CDR3 runs to 17 residues. Germline CDR1 reads SGHRS; CDR2 reads YFSETQ.

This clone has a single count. CDR3 sequence (DNA): TGTGCCAGCAGCCCCCCAGGGGCGGATGGCTACACCTTC. It translates to CASSPPGADGYTF. The rearrangement links TRBV13 to TRBJ1-2; D perhaps matches TRBD1 (6 bases). The V and J ends lost 5 bases and 6 bases respectively, with 13 bases between them. CDR1 PRHDT and CDR2 FYEKMQ come from the germline V gene (reference sequence). CDR3 length: 13 amino acids.

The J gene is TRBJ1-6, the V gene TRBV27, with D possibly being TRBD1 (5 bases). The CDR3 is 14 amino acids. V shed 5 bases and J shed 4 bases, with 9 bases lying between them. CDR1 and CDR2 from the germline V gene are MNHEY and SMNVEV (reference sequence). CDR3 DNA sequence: TGTGCCAGCAGTGCGACAGTTTATAATTCACCCCTCCACTTT. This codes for CASSATVYNSPLHF.